The present entry profiles one T cell receptor beta chain with its context. Its antigen is still unknown. No per-base quality is available; no much larger clone lies one base away. This specimen comes from a study of cytomegalovirus exposure and HLA in healthy donors (dated by TCRdb to about 2017). Background for the entire study: In an earlier analysis of some 550 of the donors, 250 to 350 Gb of sequence data and 100 million or so unique TCR beta sequences from 180 million or so T cells were reported. Across approximately 400 genotyped donors of the cohort, an average of about 240,000 unique TCR beta nucleotide sequences per donor were sequenced, and roughly 17% of those sequences were non-productive. In a later genetic analysis, genome-wide SNP genotypes for about 55% of the roughly 670 donors were used, and that subset was treated as a discovery cohort. The study used immunosequencing to profile the T cell repertoires of around 600 subjects and linked those repertoires to cytomegalovirus serostatus. Every repertoire in the discovery cohort had been generated on one and the same sequencing platform. Roughly 320 gigabases of sequencing data and around 80 million unique TCR sequences made up an early release that covered around 640 HLA-typed donors. The study aimed to test whether signatures of past pathogen exposure could be identified by cataloging public T cell receptors. A handful of DR-DQ haplotypes were handled as single units for association and clustering because linkage in the cohort was strong. Donor age, sex, ethnicity and CMV serostatus were compiled together with the repertoire data. In addition to the first cohort of 666 subjects, a separate validation cohort of some 120 different subjects was used. The number of typed donors differed by locus: roughly 620-630 for A, B, C, DRB1 and DQB1; approximately 540 for DQA1; approximately 600 for DPA1; and about 450 for DPB1. In a later analysis, previously published TCR beta repertoires from 550 to 750 donors were re-analyzed and high-resolution HLA genotyping was added so that TCR occurrence patterns could be studied. To predict cytomegalovirus infection status, the study brought together high-throughput TCR immunosequencing, statistical association of individual TCRs with disease status, and machine learning. To decide whether each TCR beta V gene segment behaved as functional or pseudogenic, an earlier analysis of fewer than 750 of the donors relied on high-throughput TCR beta sequencing. HLA typing included class I and class II loci at four-digit resolution. The genetic ancestry cluster associated with self-reported Caucasian donors included 81% of the roughly 400 genotyped donors. Rather than drawing on any new phenotypic data, the later analysis identified candidate immune exposures from TCR beta sequences and the way those sequences occurred across donors.

The cohort consisted of some 670 healthy bone marrow donors. Cohort members were all nominally healthy when sampled, although unrecorded immune exposures were likely present. The donor was CMV seronegative and was included in the group of several hundred seronegative cohort members. Each donor provided a peripheral blood sample, and peripheral blood mononuclear cells were used for TCR beta sequencing. Genomic DNA extraction from the blood cell samples was performed with the Qiagen DNeasy Blood Extraction Kit. The CDR3 covers 12 residues, taking in both the cysteine and the phenylalanine. Solely the CDR3 DNA is kept, with 36 bases framed from the first base. The germline V gene encodes CDR1 SNHLY and CDR2 FYNNEI. The V and J ends are trimmed by 11 bases and 6 bases, leaving 16 bases between them. What the authors observed across the whole study: Roughly uniform sequencing depth across donors was assumed in presence/absence analyses, although this assumption may not hold. In an earlier analysis of some 500 of the donors, most TCR beta V segments were observed in productive rearrangements about 87% or about 30% of the time, broadly matching IMGT annotations. In vitro tests confirmed that a few of the cytomegalovirus-associated TCR beta chains recognize cytomegalovirus antigens. Most TCR sequences were seen in very few donors, while some public TCRs were found in many individuals. An association between a missense DCLRE1C variant and V-gene and J-gene trimming of TCR beta chains was found in a later genetic analysis and replicated in an independent cohort. A later analysis associated 16,951 TCR beta sequences with specific HLA alleles at a false discovery rate of 0.05. A cluster of highly shared sequence variants was judged likely to be a technical artifact of the sequencing pipeline. According to a later analysis, TCR association rates differed among HLA loci, with DRB1 alleles showing the most associated TCRs and HLA-C alleles showing the fewest. According to a later analysis, parvovirus B19, influenza, CMV and Epstein-Barr virus appeared linked to several top co-occurrence clusters. The authors suggested that the approach could potentially be generalized to other disease states and immunological phenotypes. Cytomegalovirus status was reported to be diagnosed by the classifier with high specificity and sensitivity in both the original and validation cohorts. Only TCR beta chains were sequenced in this cohort, and the absence of alpha or paired-chain data limited detectable features. Because some donors lacked HLA typing at each locus, the association tests relied only on the typed subset. The study gave a list of about 170 TCR beta chains associated with cytomegalovirus. In a later analysis, HLA-associated TCR beta chains were found to be more clonally expanded and to have lower generation probabilities than equally common non-associated chains. CMV serostatus was the only immune exposure information available for the cohort. Correlated functional status among segregating V segments might reflect linkage disequilibrium, but an unknown experimental factor could not be ruled out. Because counts were too low, 15 or so rarely observed V segments, including chromosome 9 orphons, were excluded from the earlier analysis of around 590 of the donors. A further reported finding was that TCR beta sequences accurately predicted the HLA-A and HLA-B alleles for most subjects in the first cohort. In a later analysis, most CMV-associated TCR beta chains were found to appear HLA-restricted, with HLA associations seemingly driven largely by CMV exposure. When HLA alleles, especially DR and DQ, strongly co-occurred, TCR associations were difficult to assign to individual alleles. According to a later genetic analysis, donors in an Asian-associated ancestry cluster had fewer N-insertions in productive TCRs than the roughly 670-donor mean. Because the 87-base-pair reads could not distinguish some IMGT-functional V segments, including TRBV6-2 and TRBV6-3, those segments were excluded.

Libraries were made using the immunoSEQ multiplex PCR assay. For the multiplex PCR, a mixture combining 60 forward primers for TCR Vbeta segments and 13 reverse primers for TCR Jbeta segments was used. Amplification of the CDR3 region of rearranged TCR beta genes was performed with a multiplex PCR assay on genomic DNA. The amplified TCR beta libraries were sequenced on the Illumina HiSeq System as 87-base-pair reads. The published analysis was carried out like this. A later analysis counted approximately 76 million unique TCR beta chains across the 666 repertoires, and 10 million to 11 million of these chains were shared by at least two donors. Raw reads were error-corrected and collapsed into unique sequences with a nearest-neighbor algorithm that merged closely related sequences to remove PCR and sequencing errors. Alignment of CDR3 sequences to IMGT reference sequences was used to assign V, D and J gene segments. For a sequence to be retained, a match of at least six nucleotides was required to both a V gene segment and a J gene segment. A rearrangement was called productive if the CDR3 had no stop codons and remained in frame with V and J, and every other rearrangement was called non-productive. CDR3 was defined according to IMGT convention as the region running from the second conserved V-encoded cysteine to the conserved J-encoded phenylalanine. In an earlier analysis of more than 550 of the donors, sequences lacking an unambiguous match to a single V gene segment were excluded. An earlier analysis of some 500 of the donors classified V segments as functional when productive rearrangements were above 56.7% and as segregating when the standard deviation between donors was above 5%. A statistical classification framework was developed to diagnose cytomegalovirus status using the catalog of TCR beta chain sequences. A later analysis assigned V and J genes by comparing TCR nucleotide sequences with IMGT/GENE-DB human TR gene sequences. A later analysis assigned CDR3 sequences and most-parsimonious VDJ recombination scenarios with the TCRdist pipeline. In a later analysis, every TCR beta chain was defined by the combination of its CDR3 amino acid sequence and its V-gene family, and reads without a unique V-gene family were dropped. As a way to deal with suspected cross-contamination and a sequencing artifact, a later analysis dropped 500 to 700 nucleotide sequences that were highly shared and had low generation probability. In a later analysis, a clonal expansion index for each public chain was calculated from normalized within-repertoire ranks of inferred template counts. A later analysis computed generation probabilities with a VDJ recombination model fitted to out-of-frame rearrangements, and checked the results against IGoR. Hypergeometric tests were used in a later analysis to score TCR-TCR, TCR-HLA and TCR-CMV co-occurrence, with a repertoire-size bias correction applied to the TCR pairs. False discovery rates were estimated in a later analysis by permuting HLA or CMV assignments 20 times. In a later analysis, co-occurring TCRs were grouped using DBSCAN, and TCRdist sequence similarity was added for clustering within HLA-allele-positive subsets. Co-occurrence clustering excluded repertoires with fewer than 30,000 or more than 120,000 public chains, plus five with anomalous nucleotide sharing. Not all clones reach the TCRdb copy of this immuneACCESS table, which keeps in-frame sequences only. Checked studies attribute under half of the gap to unresolved V genes and leave the rest unexplained. V and J calls plus clone size are reproduced from that table; the DNA served to infer D and trimming. The sample table contains about 160,000 clones; only one count was recorded for 70% to 85% of them. About 1.3% of the sample rests with the top ten.

The receptor was isolated from a male donor in good health and CMV-seronegative. The sequenced material came from PBMCs. The chain is encoded by TRBV2 joined to TRBJ1-2; perhaps TRBD1 is the D gene, with 6 bases matching. The sequenced DNA is TGTGCCCGAAGGGAGGGGGGGGATGGCTACACCTTC. Its protein product is CARREGGDGYTF.